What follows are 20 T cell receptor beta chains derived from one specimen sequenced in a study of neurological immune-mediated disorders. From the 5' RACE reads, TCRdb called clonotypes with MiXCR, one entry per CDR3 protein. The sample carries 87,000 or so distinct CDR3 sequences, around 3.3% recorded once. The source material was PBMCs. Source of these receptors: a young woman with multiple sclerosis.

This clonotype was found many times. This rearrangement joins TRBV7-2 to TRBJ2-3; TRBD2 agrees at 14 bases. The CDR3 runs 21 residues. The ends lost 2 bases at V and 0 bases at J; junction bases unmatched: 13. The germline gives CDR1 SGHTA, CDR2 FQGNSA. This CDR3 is CASSLSAGLAGARSSTDTQYF. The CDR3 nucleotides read TGTGCCAGCAGCTTAAGTGCGGGACTAGCGGGGGCCCGTTCTAGCACAGATACGCAGTATTTT.

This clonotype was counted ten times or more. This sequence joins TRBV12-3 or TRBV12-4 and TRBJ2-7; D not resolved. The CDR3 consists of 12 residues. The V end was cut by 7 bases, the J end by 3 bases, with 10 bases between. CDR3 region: CASKGLHYEQYF. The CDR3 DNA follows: TGTGCCAGCAAAGGGCTCCACTACGAGCAGTACTTC.

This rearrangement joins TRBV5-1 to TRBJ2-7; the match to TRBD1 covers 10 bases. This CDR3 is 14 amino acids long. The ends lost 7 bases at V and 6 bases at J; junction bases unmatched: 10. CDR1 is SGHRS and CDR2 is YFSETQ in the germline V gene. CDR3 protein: CASGGDRGLGEQYF. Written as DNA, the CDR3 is TGCGCCAGCGGGGGCGACAGGGGGCTTGGCGAGCAGTACTTC.

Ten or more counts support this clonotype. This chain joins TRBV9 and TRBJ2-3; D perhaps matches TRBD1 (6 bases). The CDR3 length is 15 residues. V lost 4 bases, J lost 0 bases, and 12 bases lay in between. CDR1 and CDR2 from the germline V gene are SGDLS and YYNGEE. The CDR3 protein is CASSPDRYSTDTQYF. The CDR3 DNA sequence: TGTGCCAGCAGCCCGGACAGATACAGCACAGATACGCAGTATTTT.

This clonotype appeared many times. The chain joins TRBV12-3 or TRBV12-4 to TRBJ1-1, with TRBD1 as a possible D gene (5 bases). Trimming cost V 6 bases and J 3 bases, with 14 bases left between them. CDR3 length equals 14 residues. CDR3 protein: CASRQGLGDTEAFF. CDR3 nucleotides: TGTGCCAGCAGGCAGGGTCTGGGGGACACTGAAGCTTTCTTT.

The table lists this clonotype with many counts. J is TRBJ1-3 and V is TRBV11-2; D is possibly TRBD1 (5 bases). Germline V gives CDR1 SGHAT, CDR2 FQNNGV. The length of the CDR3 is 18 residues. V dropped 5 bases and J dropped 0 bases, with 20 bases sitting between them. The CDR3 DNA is TGTGCCAGCAGCCCTGGGACCCGTGGGACCTTCTCTGGAAACACCATATATTTT. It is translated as CASSPGTRGTFSGNTIYF.

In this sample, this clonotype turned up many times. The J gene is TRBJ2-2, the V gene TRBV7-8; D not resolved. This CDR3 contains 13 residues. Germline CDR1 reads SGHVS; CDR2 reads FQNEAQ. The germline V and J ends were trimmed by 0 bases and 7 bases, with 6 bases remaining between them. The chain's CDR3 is CASSLAAYGELFF. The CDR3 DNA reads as TGTGCCAGCAGCTTAGCGGCGTACGGGGAGCTGTTTTTT.

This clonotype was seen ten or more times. The CDR3, as DNA: TGTGCCAGCACCTACCTGGCGGGATTCTACAATGAGCAGTTCTTC. Residues: CASTYLAGFYNEQFF. The chain employs TRBV12-3 or TRBV12-4 and TRBJ2-1, with D perhaps TRBD2 (6 bases). Trimming left V 7 bases short and J 3 bases short, with 16 bases between. The CDR3 spans 15 residues.

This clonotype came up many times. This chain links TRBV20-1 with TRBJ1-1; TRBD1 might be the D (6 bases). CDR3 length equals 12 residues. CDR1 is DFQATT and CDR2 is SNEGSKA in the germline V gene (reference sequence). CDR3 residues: CSSGRGLTEAFF. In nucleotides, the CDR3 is TGCAGCTCAGGGAGGGGGTTGACTGAAGCTTTCTTT.

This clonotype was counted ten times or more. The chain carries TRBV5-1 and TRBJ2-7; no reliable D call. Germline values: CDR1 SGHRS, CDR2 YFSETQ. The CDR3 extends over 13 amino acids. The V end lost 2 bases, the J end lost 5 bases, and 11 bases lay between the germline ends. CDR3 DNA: TGCGCCAGCAGCTTTCCGGGCTCGGACGAGCAGTACTTC. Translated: CASSFPGSDEQYF.

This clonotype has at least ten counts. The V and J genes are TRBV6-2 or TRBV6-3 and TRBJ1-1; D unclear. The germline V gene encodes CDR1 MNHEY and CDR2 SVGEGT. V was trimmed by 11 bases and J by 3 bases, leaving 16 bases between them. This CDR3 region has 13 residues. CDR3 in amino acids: CACTRLDYTEAFF. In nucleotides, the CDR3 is TGTGCCTGCACCCGTCTCGATTACACTGAAGCTTTCTTT.

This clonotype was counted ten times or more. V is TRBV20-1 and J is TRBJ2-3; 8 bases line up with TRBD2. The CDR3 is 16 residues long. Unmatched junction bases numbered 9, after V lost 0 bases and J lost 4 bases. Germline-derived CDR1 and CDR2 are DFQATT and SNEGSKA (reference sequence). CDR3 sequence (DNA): TGCAGTGCTAGAGACCGGGGGGGCCTTTTTGCAGATACGCAGTATTTT. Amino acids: CSARDRGGLFADTQYF.

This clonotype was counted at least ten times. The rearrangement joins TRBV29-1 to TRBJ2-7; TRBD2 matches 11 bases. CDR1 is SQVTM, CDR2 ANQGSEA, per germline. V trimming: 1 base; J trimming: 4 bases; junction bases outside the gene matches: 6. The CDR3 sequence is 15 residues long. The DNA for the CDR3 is TGCAGCGTTGAAGGTCCGACTAGCGGGGATTACGAGCAGTACTTC. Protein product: CSVEGPTSGDYEQYF.

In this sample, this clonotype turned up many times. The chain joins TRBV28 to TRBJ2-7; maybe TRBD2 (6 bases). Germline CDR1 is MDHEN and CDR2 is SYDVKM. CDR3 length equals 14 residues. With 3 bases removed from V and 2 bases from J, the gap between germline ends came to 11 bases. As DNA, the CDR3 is TGTGCCAGCAGTTTGGAGGGGCAGACCTACGAGCAGTACTTC. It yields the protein CASSLEGQTYEQYF. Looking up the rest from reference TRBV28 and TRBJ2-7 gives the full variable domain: DVKVTQSSRYLVKRTGEKVFLECVQDMDHENMFWYRQDPGLGLRLIYFSYDVKMKEKGDIPEGYSVSREKKERFSLILESASTNQTSMYLCASSLEGQTYEQYFGPGTRLTVT.

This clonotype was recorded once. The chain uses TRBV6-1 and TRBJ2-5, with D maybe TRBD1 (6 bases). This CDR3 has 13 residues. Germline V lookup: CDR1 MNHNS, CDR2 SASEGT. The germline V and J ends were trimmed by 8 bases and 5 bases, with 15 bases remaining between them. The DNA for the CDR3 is TGTGCCAGCCTGAGAGGGGGAAGGGAGACCCAGTACTTC. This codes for CASLRGGRETQYF.

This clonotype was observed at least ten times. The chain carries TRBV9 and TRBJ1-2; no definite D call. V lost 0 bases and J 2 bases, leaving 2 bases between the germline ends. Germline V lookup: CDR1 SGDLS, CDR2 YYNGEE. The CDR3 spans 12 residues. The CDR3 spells CASSVANYGYTF. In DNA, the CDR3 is TGTGCCAGCAGCGTAGCCAACTATGGCTACACCTTC.

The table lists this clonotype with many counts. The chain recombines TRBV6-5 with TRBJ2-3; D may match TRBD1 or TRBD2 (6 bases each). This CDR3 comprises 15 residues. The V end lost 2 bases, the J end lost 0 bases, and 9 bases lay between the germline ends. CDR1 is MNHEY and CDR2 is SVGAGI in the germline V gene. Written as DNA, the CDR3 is TGTGCCAGCAGTTACGAGGGGGGTAGCACAGATACGCAGTATTTT. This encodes CASSYEGGSTDTQYF.

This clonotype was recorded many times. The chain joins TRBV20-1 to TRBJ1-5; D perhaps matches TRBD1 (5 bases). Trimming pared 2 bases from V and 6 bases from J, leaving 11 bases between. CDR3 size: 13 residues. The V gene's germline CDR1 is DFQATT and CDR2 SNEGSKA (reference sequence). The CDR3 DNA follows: TGCAGTGCTAGATACAGGCTGGGTCAGCCCCAGCATTTT. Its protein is CSARYRLGQPQHF.

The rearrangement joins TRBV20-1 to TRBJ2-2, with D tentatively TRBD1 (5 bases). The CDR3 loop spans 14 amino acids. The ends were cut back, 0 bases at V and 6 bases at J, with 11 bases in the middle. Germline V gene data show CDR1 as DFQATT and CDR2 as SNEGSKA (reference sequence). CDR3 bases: TGCAGTGCTAGAGATGGGGTAGGGGCCGGGGAGCTGTTTTTT. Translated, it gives CSARDGVGAGELFF.

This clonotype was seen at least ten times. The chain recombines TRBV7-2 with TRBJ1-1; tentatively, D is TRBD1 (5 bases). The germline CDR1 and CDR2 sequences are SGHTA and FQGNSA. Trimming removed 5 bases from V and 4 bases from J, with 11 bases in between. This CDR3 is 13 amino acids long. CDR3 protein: CASSPGPGTEAFF. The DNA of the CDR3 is TGTGCCAGCAGCCCGGGGCCGGGCACTGAAGCTTTCTTT. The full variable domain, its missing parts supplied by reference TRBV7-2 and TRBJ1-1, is GAGVSQSPSNKVTEKGKDVELRCDPISGHTALYWYRQSLGQGLEFLIYFQGNSAPDKSGLPSDRFSAERTGGSVSTLTIQRTQQEDSAVYLCASSPGPGTEAFFGQGTRLTVV.